This T cell receptor (beta chain) was observed in a study of cytomegalovirus exposure and HLA in healthy donors. The PCR used 60 Vbeta and 13 Jbeta primers. Produced via immunoSEQ multiplex PCR; TCRdb's table is partial and in-frame only. Found here are about 150,000 clones; the top ten clones hold around 1.6%. CDR3 length: 12 residues. CDR1 is GTSNPN, CDR2 SVGIG, per germline (reference sequence). V lost 5 bases, J lost 6 bases, and 10 bases lay in between. The clonotype comes from a woman between 50 and 59 years old in good health and CMV-seronegative. The chain recombines TRBV30 with TRBJ2-2; weak D call: TRBD1 (5 bases). Input material: PBMCs. Here the CDR3 DNA reads TGTGCCTGGGCCCAGGGCGCCGGGGAGCTGTTTTTT. It yields the protein CAWAQGAGELFF. The whole variable domain, remainder taken from reference TRBV30 and TRBJ2-2, is SQTIHQWPATLVQPVGSPLSLECTVEGTSNPNLYWYRQAAGRGLQLLFYSVGIGQISSEVPQNLSASRPQDRQFILSSKKLLLSDSGFYLCAWAQGAGELFFGEGSRLTVL.